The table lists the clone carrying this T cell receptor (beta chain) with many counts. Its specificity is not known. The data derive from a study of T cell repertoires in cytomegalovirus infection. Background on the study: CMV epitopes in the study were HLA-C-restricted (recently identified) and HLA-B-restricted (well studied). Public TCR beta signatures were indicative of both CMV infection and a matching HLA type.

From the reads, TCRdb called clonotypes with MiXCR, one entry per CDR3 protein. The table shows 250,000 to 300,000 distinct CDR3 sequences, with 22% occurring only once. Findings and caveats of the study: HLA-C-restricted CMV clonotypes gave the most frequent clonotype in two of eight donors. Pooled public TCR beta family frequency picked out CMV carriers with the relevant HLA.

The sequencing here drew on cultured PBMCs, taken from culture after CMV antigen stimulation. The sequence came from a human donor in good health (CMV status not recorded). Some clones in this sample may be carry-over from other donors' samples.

The CDR3 region has the DNA TGTGCCAGCACCCCGCTAGACGGGACTCCTAACGATGAGCAGTTCTTC. Its protein product is CASTPLDGTPNDEQFF. V gene TRBV12-3 or TRBV12-4 combines with J gene TRBJ2-1; weak D call: TRBD2 (6 bases). The CDR3 loop spans 16 amino acids. Trimming removed 7 bases at V and 8 bases at J, with 24 bases between.